Presented here are 27 T cell receptor beta chains from one specimen sequenced in a study of CD8+CD57+ T cells in acquired aplastic anemia (dated by TCRdb to about 2018). The instrument was an Illumina HiSeq 2000. Genomic DNA served as template for TCR beta VDJ combination and CDR3 sequence profiling. TCRdb reprocessing: public reads trimmed at Q25 with fastp, clones called with MiXCR, in-frame beta chains kept. One record per CDR3 amino acid sequence lists the most common genes and DNA. In all, the sample holds about 130,000 distinct CDR3 sequences, and 48% of those were seen once. 2% to 3% of the sample comes from the top ten. Specimen: sorted CD4+, CD8+, or CD8+CD57+ T cells (not recorded which) from PBMCs. These receptors were obtained from a human donor in good health, serving as a control.

V is TRBV9 and J is TRBJ2-3; 7 nucleotides agree with TRBD2. This CDR3 has 16 amino acids. Trimming removed 0 bases from V and 0 bases from J; junction bases left unmatched: 4. Germline lookup yields CDR1 SGDLS and CDR2 YYNGEE. CDR3 residues: CASSVAGSGSTDTQYF. For the CDR3, the DNA is TGTGCCAGCAGCGTAGCTGGTAGCGGGAGCACAGATACGCAGTATTTT.

This clonotype showed up just a few times. This sequence joins TRBV6-2 or TRBV6-3 and TRBJ1-5; D might be TRBD1 (6 bases). V was cut by 2 bases and J by 5 bases, with 16 bases left in between. CDR1 and CDR2 (germline): MNHEY, SVGEGT. The CDR3 runs to 16 residues. CDR3 bases: TGTGCCAGCAGTTACCTCCGACAGGAAGGTTATCAGCCCCAGCATTTT. This gives the protein CASSYLRQEGYQPQHF.

V and J are TRBV15 and TRBJ1-2, with D uncertain. The V end was cut by 3 bases, the J end by 0 bases, with 2 bases between. This CDR3 contains 12 residues. Germline V gene data show CDR1 as LNHNV and CDR2 as YYDKDF (reference sequence). The CDR3 DNA reads as TGTGCCACCAGCAGCGCTAACTATGGCTACACCTTC. Protein product: CATSSANYGYTF.

V and J are TRBV7-9 and TRBJ2-5; D is possibly TRBD2 (5 bases). The CDR3 sequence is 13 residues long. Germline CDR1 and CDR2: SEHNR and FQNEAQ (reference sequence). V shed 5 bases and J shed 5 bases, with 12 bases lying between them. CDR3 in DNA: TGTGCCAGCAGCACCAACGGCGGGGAGACCCAGTACTTC. Translation gives CASSTNGGETQYF. The whole variable domain, remainder taken from reference TRBV7-9 and TRBJ2-5, is DTGVSQNPRHKITKRGQNVTFRCDPISEHNRLYWYRQTLGQGPEFLTYFQNEAQLEKSRLLSDRFSAERPKGSFSTLEIQRTEQGDSAMYLCASSTNGGETQYFGPGTRLLVL.

The chain employs TRBV7-8 and TRBJ2-7; D is undetermined. Germline CDR1 SGHVS, CDR2 FQNEAQ. With 1 base removed from V and 2 bases from J, the gap between germline ends came to 12 bases. The CDR3 covers 15 residues. In DNA form, the CDR3 reads TGTGCCAGCAGCTTAGGCGCGTTAGATCCCTACGAGCAGTACTTC. It codes for CASSLGALDPYEQYF.

In nucleotides, the CDR3 is TGTGCCAGCAGATACAGGGCCCTCTACAATGAGCAGTTCTTC. As protein: CASRYRALYNEQFF. V gene TRBV24-1 combines with J gene TRBJ2-1; a possible D gene is TRBD1 (6 bases). The CDR3 totals 14 residues. Germline CDR1 reads KGHDR; CDR2 reads SFDVKD. Between the trimmed V and J ends, which lost 11 bases and 3 bases, there was a span of 16 bases.

This clonotype came up many times. This chain joins TRBV10-2 and TRBJ1-4; 8 bases are a match to TRBD1. Germline lookup yields CDR1 WSHSY and CDR2 SAAADI. J gave up 14 bases and V 5 bases, and 16 bases lay outside the gene matches. CDR3 length: 15 residues. The CDR3 coding sequence is TGCGCCAGCAGTATTAGTAGGGACAGGTCGCTTCGGCTGTTTTTT. Its translation is CASSISRDRSLRLFF.

The V and J genes are TRBV10-3 and TRBJ1-5; the match to TRBD1 covers 10 bases. This CDR3 has 16 residues. Looked up from germline, CDR1 is ENHRY and CDR2 is SYGVKD. With V trimmed by 3 bases and J by 6 bases, 8 bases remained unmatched. The CDR3 is CAISDRGQGLGQPQHF. As DNA, the CDR3 is TGTGCCATCAGTGATAGGGGACAGGGGTTGGGTCAGCCCCAGCATTTT.

The J gene is TRBJ1-6, the V gene TRBV6-1; TRBD1 matches 9 bases. Germline V gives CDR1 MNHNS, CDR2 SASEGT. This CDR3 region has 17 residues. V was pared by 5 bases and J by 11 bases, with 16 bases of the junction left unmatched. The CDR3 protein is CASSNTGQGSIWAPLHF. The CDR3 coding sequence is TGTGCCAGCAGTAATACGGGACAGGGCTCTATATGGGCACCCCTCCACTTT.

This clonotype counts as medium-sized. The V and J genes are TRBV29-1 and TRBJ2-7; D possibly uses TRBD1 or TRBD2 (5 bases each). This CDR3 spans 13 amino acids. V was pared by 6 bases and J by 4 bases, with 16 bases between. CDR1 and CDR2 from the germline V gene are SQVTM and ANQGSEA. CDR3 amino acids: CSVRDGVRYEQYF. The CDR3 nucleotides read TGCAGCGTGAGGGACGGGGTTCGATACGAGCAGTACTTC.

This clonotype was seen only a few times. This could be a read error, since a much larger clone is one nucleotide away. Likely a read error: the CDR3 ends without its conserved phenylalanine or tryptophan. This chain joins TRBV6-1 and TRBJ2-1; D gene ambiguous. Germline V gene lookup returns CDR1 MNHNS and CDR2 SASEGT. This CDR3 region has 12 residues. V lost 3 bases and J lost 8, with 8 bases in between. In DNA, the CDR3 is TGTGCCAGCAGTGACCGACGGGATGAGCAGTTCCTC. It specifies CASSDRRDEQFL.

The chain combines TRBV7-9 with TRBJ2-7; D is ambiguous. V gave up 5 bases and J gave up 6 bases, with 8 bases separating them. This CDR3 is built from 11 residues. Germline CDR1 and CDR2: SEHNR and FQNEAQ (reference sequence). The CDR3 sequence: CASSPAAEQYF. The CDR3 region has the DNA TGTGCCAGCAGCCCAGCCGCCGAGCAGTACTTC.

This clonotype was seen at least ten times. V and J are TRBV29-1 and TRBJ2-1; TRBD2 agrees at 7 bases. The CDR3 is 13 amino acids. Losses at the gene ends were 4 bases for V and 5 bases for J; bases not matched to a gene: 5. Germline lookup yields CDR1 SQVTM and CDR2 ANQGSEA. In nucleotides, the CDR3 is TGCAGCGTTGGGCACCGGGGGGACAATGAGCAGTTCTTC. Translation gives CSVGHRGDNEQFF.

This rearrangement joins TRBV25-1 to TRBJ2-2, with D perhaps TRBD2 (5 bases). CDR1 is MGHDK, CDR2 SYGVNS, per germline. The CDR3 consists of 14 residues. V was cut by 2 bases and J by 6 bases, with 10 bases left in between. Written as DNA, the CDR3 is TGTGCCAGCAGTGAACCTGGGGAGTCCGGGGAGCTGTTTTTT. Its translation: CASSEPGESGELFF.

This clonotype was picked up many times. The chain recombines TRBV14 with TRBJ2-7; 12 bases are shared with TRBD1. Germline values: CDR1 SGHDN, CDR2 FVKESK. This CDR3 spans 15 amino acids. The V and J ends lost 3 bases and 2 bases, in that order; junction bases with no gene match: 2. Here the CDR3 reads CASSHGTGGPYEQYF. The DNA for the CDR3 is TGTGCCAGCAGCCACGGGACAGGGGGCCCCTACGAGCAGTACTTC.

A word on this clonotype: The germline gene is not matched at one end of the junction; a read error may be the cause. The chain links TRBV5-1 to TRBJ1-2; D not certain. This CDR3 is 13 amino acids long. The germline CDR1 and CDR2 sequences are SGHRS and YFSETQ. The CDR3 protein is CASSLGRDYGYTF. The CDR3 coding sequence is TGCGCCAGCAGCTTGGGCCGCGACTACGGCTACACCTTC.

This clonotype was seen at least ten times. The rearrangement uses TRBV6-1 and TRBJ2-7; a possible D gene is TRBD1 (6 bases). The CDR3 consists of 12 residues. CDR1 is MNHNS and CDR2 is SASEGT in the germline V gene. Trimming stripped 6 bases from V and 3 bases from J, with 9 bases between. CDR3 in amino acids: CASRPGVYEQYF. For the CDR3, the DNA is TGTGCCAGCAGGCCAGGGGTCTACGAGCAGTACTTC.

The chain is built from TRBV7-2 and TRBJ1-1; maybe TRBD1 (6 bases). This CDR3 spans 11 amino acids. The germline V gene has CDR1 SGHTA and CDR2 FQGNSA. V dropped 5 bases and J dropped 8 bases, with 9 bases sitting between them. The CDR3 coding sequence is TGTGCCAGCAGCCGTGACAGGGAAGCTTTCTTT. This encodes CASSRDREAFF.

The sample holds many counts of this clonotype. The rearrangement uses TRBV12-3 or TRBV12-4 and TRBJ1-2; D is unclear. The V gene lost 2 bases and the J gene lost 0 bases, with 7 bases spanning the gap. CDR3 size: 14 residues. In DNA form, the CDR3 reads TGTGCCAGCAGTTTACCAGGTTCTAACTATGGCTACACCTTC. This sequence encodes CASSLPGSNYGYTF.

This clonotype was seen many times. The genes are TRBV12-3 or TRBV12-4 and TRBJ1-2; no definite D call. Trimming pared 3 bases from V and 1 base from J, leaving 6 bases between. This CDR3 spans 13 amino acids. This CDR3 is CASSLRNNYGYTF. The CDR3 DNA is TGTGCCAGCAGTTTGAGGAATAACTATGGCTACACCTTC.

With regard to this clonotype: It may be a read error: a sequence one base away is much more abundant. The chain uses TRBV4-1 and TRBJ1-1, with TRBD1 matching over 12 bases. The CDR3 sequence is 15 residues long. Germline assignment: CDR1 MGHRA and CDR2 YSYEKL. As DNA, the CDR3 is TGCGCCAGCAGCCAGGGACAGGGGGCGAACGCTGAAGCTTTCTTT. Encoded protein: CASSQGQGANAEAFF.

This rearrangement joins TRBV25-1 to TRBJ2-3; no reliable D call. Trimming shortened V by 5 bases and J by 4 bases, and 16 bases separated the two germline ends. This CDR3 spans 15 amino acids. Germline loops: CDR1 MGHDK, CDR2 SYGVNS. The CDR3 loop is CASSSGDGPPDTQYF. The CDR3 DNA reads as TGTGCCAGCAGTTCTGGTGATGGCCCCCCAGATACGCAGTATTTT. Full variable domain (missing parts from reference TRBV25-1 and TRBJ2-3): EADIYQTPRYLVIGTGKKITLECSQTMGHDKMYWYQQDPGMELHLIHYSYGVNSTEKGDLSSESTVSRIRTEHFPLTLESARPSHTSQYLCASSSGDGPPDTQYFGPGTRLTVL.

This clonotype was observed a single time. This chain uses TRBV20-1 with TRBJ1-2; D gene ambiguous. CDR1 and CDR2 from the germline V gene are DFQATT and SNEGSKA (reference sequence). The CDR3 sequence is 14 residues long. V shed 0 bases and J shed 0 bases, with 8 bases lying between them. The CDR3 sequence is CSARDSLTNYGYTF. The CDR3 DNA follows: TGCAGTGCTAGAGATTCATTAACTAACTATGGCTACACCTTC.

This clonotype was counted at least ten times. The V and J genes are TRBV6-1 and TRBJ2-7, with D perhaps given as TRBD1 or TRBD2 (5 bases each). The CDR3 is 13 amino acids. Germline assignment: CDR1 MNHNS and CDR2 SASEGT. V was trimmed by 5 bases and J by 3 bases, leaving 11 bases between them. The CDR3 sequence: CASSTRDGYEQYF. DNA for the CDR3: TGTGCCAGCAGTACCCGGGACGGCTACGAGCAGTACTTC.

Worth noting for this clonotype: A much larger clone lies one base from this, so it may be a read error. The V gene is TRBV18, the J gene TRBJ1-1, with unresolved D. The CDR3 runs 14 residues. The germline gives CDR1 KGHSH, CDR2 LQKENI. The CDR3 sequence is CASSPVDTNTEACF. CDR3 sequence (DNA): TGTGCCAGCTCACCGGTCGATACGAACACTGAAGCTTGCTTT.

CDR3 coding DNA: TGTGCCAGCAGCCGGAGCGGGGAGATAGATACGCAGTATTTT. Amino acids: CASSRSGEIDTQYF. The chain uses TRBV2 and TRBJ2-3; 7 positions agree with TRBD2. The CDR3 runs 14 residues. Germline CDR1 and CDR2: SNHLY and FYNNEI. The ends lost 6 bases at V and 5 bases at J; junction bases unmatched: 8.

This clonotype has just a few counts. This chain joins TRBV11-2 and TRBJ1-1; the D is unclear. The CDR3 runs to 16 residues. The V gene's germline CDR1 is SGHAT and CDR2 FQNNGV. Trimming took 0 bases from V and 5 from J, leaving 16 bases between them. The CDR3 nucleotides are TGTGCCAGCAGCTTAGACCCCAAACTCGGACGTACTGAAGCTTTCTTT. It codes for CASSLDPKLGRTEAFF.